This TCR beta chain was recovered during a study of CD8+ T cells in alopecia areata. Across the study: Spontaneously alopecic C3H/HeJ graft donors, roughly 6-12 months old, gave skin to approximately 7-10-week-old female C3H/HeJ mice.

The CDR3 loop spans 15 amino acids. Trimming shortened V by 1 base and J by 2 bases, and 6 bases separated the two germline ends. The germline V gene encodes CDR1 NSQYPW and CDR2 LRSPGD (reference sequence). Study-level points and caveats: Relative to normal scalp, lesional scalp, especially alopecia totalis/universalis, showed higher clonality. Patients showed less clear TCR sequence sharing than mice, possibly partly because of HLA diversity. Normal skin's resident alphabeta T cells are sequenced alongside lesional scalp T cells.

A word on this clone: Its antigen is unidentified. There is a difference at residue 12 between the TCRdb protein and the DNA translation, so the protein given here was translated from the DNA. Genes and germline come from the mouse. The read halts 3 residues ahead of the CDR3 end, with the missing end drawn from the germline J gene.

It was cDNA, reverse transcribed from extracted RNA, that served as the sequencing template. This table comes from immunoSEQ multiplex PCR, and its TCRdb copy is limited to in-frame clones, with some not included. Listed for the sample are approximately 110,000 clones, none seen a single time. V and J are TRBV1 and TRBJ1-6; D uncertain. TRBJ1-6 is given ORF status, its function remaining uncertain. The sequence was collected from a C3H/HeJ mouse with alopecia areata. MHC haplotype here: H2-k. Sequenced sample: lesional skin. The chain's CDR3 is CTCSAAQPYNSPLYF. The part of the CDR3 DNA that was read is TGCACCTGCAGTGCAGCACAGCCCTATAATTCGCCC.